This record looks at one TCR beta chain sequence and its context. Antigen specificity is unknown. The data are from a study of CD8 T cells in Susac syndrome. Findings and caveats of the study: The study's TCR sequencing and HLA analysis covered a relatively small number of individuals, and the study acknowledged this.

Trimming removed 5 bases from V and 6 bases from J; junction bases left unmatched: 4. The germline V gene encodes CDR1 SGHTA and CDR2 FQGNSA. The CDR3 has 13 residues. After extraction with the RNeasy kit, roughly 0.5 to 1 ug of the RNA was reverse transcribed using random hexamers. TCR beta CDR3 was amplified by immunoSEQ multiplex PCR. This amplification extended across 54 Vbeta and 13 Jbeta segments. One entry per CDR3 protein, called by TCRdb with MiXCR from the immunoSEQ multiplex PCR reads. The table has roughly 150,000 distinct CDR3 sequences, around 92% seen once. The healthy controls were matched to patients by age and sex.

The specimen was CD4+ T cells from PBMCs. The V gene is TRBV7-2, the J gene TRBJ1-5, with 7 bases identical to TRBD1. This TCR derives from a human donor in good health. CDR3 protein: CASSVDRVQPQHF. CDR3 DNA: TGTGCCAGCAGCGTCGACAGGGTTCAGCCCCAGCATTTT.